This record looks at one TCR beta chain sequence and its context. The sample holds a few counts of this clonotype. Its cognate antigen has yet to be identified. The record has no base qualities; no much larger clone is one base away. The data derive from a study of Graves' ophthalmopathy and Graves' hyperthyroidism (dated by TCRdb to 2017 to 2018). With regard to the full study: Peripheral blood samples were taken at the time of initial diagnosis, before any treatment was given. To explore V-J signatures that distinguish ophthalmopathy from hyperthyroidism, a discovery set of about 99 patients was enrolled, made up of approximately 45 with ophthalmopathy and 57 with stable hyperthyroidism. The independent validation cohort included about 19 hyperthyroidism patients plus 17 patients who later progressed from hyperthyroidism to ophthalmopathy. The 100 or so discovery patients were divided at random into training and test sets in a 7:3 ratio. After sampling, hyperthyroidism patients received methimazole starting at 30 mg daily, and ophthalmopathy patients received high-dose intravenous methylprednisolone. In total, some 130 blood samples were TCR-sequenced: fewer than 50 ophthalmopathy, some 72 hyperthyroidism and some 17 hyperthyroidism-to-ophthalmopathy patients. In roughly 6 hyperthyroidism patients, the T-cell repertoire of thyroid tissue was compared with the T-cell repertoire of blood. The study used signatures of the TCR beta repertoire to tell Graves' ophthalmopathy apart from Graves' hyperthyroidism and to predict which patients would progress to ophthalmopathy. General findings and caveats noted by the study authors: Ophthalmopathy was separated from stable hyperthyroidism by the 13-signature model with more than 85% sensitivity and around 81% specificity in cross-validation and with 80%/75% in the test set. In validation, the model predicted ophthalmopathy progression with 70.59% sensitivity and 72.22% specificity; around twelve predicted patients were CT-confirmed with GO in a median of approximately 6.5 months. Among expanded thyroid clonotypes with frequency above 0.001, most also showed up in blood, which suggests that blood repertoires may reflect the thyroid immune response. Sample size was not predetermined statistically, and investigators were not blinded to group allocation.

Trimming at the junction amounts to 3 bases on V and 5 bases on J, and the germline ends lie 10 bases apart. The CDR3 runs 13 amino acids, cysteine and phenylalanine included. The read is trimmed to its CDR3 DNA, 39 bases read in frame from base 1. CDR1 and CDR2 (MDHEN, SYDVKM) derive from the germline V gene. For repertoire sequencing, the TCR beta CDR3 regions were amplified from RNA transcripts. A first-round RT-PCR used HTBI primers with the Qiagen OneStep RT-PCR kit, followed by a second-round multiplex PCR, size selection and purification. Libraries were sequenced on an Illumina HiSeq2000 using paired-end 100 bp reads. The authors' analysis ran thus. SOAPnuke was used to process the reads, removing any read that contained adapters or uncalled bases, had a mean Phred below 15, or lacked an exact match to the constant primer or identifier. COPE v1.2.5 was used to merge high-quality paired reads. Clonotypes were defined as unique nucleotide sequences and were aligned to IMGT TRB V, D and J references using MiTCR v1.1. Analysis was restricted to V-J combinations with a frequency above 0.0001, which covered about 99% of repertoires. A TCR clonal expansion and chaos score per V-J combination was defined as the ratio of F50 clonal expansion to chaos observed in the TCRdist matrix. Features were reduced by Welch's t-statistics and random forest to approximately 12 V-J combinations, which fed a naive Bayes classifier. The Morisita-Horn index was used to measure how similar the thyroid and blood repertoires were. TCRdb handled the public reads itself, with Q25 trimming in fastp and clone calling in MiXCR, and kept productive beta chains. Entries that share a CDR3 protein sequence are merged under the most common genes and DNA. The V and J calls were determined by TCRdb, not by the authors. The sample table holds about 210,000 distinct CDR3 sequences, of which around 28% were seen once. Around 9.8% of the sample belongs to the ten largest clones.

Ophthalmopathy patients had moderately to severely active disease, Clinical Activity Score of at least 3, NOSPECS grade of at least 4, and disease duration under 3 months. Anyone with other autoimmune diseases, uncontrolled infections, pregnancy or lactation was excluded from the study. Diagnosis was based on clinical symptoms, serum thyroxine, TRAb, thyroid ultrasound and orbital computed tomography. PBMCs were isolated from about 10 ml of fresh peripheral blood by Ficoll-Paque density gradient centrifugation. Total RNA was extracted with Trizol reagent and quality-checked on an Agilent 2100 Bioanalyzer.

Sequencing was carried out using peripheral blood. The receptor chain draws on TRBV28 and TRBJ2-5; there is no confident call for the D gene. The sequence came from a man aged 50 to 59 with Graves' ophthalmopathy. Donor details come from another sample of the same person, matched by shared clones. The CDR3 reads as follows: CASSFPEIETQYF. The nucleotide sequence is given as TGTGCCAGCAGTTTCCCGGAGATCGAGACCCAGTACTTC.